The source of this T cell receptor (beta chain) is a study of lymphopenia after photon versus proton radiotherapy. Generated by immunoSEQ multiplex PCR, the TCRdb table keeps only in-frame clones and is missing some. Seen here are about 18,000 clones, about 92% observed once, and the top ten hold 1.7%. The CDR3 sequence is 16 residues long. V lost 1 base and J lost 5; bases outside the gene matches: 10. Germline CDR1 is GTSNPN and CDR2 is SVGIG (reference sequence). Study findings and constraints: Oligoclonal CD8+ Temra expansion after nadir drove photon patients' diversity drop. Photon-treated patients lost naive T cells and TCR diversity; proton-treated stayed stable.

On this clone itself: Its antigen is not known.

The rearrangement links TRBV30 to TRBJ1-5; 8 positions match TRBD1. Sequencing was performed on peripheral blood, taken from a patient treated with photon-based radiotherapy. This sequence originates from a middle-aged woman with cholangiocarcinoma. CDR3 nucleotides: TGTGCCTGGAGTGGGACAGGGACAAGAGGGGATCAGCCCCAGCATTTT. This gives the protein CAWSGTGTRGDQPQHF.